There are a few counts of the clone carrying this TCR beta chain. The antigen is not known. This entry belongs to a study of T cells after yellow fever vaccination. For the study at large: The fractions with low cell numbers were processed using SMART-Seq v4 Ultra Low Input. General study points: Clonotypes shared by both compartments, CD4 and CD8, made up a small share. Once the booster was given, most primary-vaccination clones reappeared, at just under 98% for CD4 and 88% for CD8.

TCR cDNA was made by 5'RACE template switching, adding a universal primer site and UMIs. TCRdb re-derived calls from the 5' RACE reads in MiXCR, one entry per CDR3 protein. Of 500,000 to 650,000 distinct CDR3 sequences detected, 9% to 15% appear once; the ten largest clones hold approximately 15%. Germline CDR1 MNHEY, CDR2 SVGEGT. Trimming took 6 bases from V and 3 from J, leaving 12 bases between them. This CDR3 contains 14 residues. This receptor was identified in a man aged 25-40 years who received the YFV17D yellow fever vaccine. The chain carries TRBV6-2 or TRBV6-3 and TRBJ2-4; no clear D. Sequencing was performed on PBMCs, taken on the day of the yellow fever booster vaccination. The DNA for the CDR3 is TGTGCCAGCAGCCCTTACTTCGGCAAAAACATTCAGTACTTC. This codes for CASSPYFGKNIQYF.